This T cell receptor beta chain was obtained from a study of blood T cell repertoires in COVID-19. This clone has a handful of counts. As handled by the study authors: Reference gene primers were amplified, and this amplification served to estimate nucleated cell counts. Method: immunoSEQ multiplex PCR; TCRdb's copy keeps in-frame clones and lacks some. Clone size and V and J calls were adopted from that table, with D and trimming inferred from the DNA. The table records over 65,000 clones, 75% to 95% of them present only once. Germline V gene data show CDR1 as MNHEY and CDR2 as SMNVEV (reference sequence). The CDR3 has 14 amino acids. V lost 5 bases and J 10 bases, leaving 15 bases between the germline ends.

The receptor's source is a woman of 80 years or more with acute or convalescent COVID-19. J is TRBJ1-6 and V is TRBV27; D might be TRBD1 (5 bases). Sequencing used peripheral blood. CDR3: CASSRRVGSSPLHF. Written as DNA, the CDR3 is TGTGCCAGCAGTCGCAGGGTGGGCAGCTCACCCCTCCACTTT.